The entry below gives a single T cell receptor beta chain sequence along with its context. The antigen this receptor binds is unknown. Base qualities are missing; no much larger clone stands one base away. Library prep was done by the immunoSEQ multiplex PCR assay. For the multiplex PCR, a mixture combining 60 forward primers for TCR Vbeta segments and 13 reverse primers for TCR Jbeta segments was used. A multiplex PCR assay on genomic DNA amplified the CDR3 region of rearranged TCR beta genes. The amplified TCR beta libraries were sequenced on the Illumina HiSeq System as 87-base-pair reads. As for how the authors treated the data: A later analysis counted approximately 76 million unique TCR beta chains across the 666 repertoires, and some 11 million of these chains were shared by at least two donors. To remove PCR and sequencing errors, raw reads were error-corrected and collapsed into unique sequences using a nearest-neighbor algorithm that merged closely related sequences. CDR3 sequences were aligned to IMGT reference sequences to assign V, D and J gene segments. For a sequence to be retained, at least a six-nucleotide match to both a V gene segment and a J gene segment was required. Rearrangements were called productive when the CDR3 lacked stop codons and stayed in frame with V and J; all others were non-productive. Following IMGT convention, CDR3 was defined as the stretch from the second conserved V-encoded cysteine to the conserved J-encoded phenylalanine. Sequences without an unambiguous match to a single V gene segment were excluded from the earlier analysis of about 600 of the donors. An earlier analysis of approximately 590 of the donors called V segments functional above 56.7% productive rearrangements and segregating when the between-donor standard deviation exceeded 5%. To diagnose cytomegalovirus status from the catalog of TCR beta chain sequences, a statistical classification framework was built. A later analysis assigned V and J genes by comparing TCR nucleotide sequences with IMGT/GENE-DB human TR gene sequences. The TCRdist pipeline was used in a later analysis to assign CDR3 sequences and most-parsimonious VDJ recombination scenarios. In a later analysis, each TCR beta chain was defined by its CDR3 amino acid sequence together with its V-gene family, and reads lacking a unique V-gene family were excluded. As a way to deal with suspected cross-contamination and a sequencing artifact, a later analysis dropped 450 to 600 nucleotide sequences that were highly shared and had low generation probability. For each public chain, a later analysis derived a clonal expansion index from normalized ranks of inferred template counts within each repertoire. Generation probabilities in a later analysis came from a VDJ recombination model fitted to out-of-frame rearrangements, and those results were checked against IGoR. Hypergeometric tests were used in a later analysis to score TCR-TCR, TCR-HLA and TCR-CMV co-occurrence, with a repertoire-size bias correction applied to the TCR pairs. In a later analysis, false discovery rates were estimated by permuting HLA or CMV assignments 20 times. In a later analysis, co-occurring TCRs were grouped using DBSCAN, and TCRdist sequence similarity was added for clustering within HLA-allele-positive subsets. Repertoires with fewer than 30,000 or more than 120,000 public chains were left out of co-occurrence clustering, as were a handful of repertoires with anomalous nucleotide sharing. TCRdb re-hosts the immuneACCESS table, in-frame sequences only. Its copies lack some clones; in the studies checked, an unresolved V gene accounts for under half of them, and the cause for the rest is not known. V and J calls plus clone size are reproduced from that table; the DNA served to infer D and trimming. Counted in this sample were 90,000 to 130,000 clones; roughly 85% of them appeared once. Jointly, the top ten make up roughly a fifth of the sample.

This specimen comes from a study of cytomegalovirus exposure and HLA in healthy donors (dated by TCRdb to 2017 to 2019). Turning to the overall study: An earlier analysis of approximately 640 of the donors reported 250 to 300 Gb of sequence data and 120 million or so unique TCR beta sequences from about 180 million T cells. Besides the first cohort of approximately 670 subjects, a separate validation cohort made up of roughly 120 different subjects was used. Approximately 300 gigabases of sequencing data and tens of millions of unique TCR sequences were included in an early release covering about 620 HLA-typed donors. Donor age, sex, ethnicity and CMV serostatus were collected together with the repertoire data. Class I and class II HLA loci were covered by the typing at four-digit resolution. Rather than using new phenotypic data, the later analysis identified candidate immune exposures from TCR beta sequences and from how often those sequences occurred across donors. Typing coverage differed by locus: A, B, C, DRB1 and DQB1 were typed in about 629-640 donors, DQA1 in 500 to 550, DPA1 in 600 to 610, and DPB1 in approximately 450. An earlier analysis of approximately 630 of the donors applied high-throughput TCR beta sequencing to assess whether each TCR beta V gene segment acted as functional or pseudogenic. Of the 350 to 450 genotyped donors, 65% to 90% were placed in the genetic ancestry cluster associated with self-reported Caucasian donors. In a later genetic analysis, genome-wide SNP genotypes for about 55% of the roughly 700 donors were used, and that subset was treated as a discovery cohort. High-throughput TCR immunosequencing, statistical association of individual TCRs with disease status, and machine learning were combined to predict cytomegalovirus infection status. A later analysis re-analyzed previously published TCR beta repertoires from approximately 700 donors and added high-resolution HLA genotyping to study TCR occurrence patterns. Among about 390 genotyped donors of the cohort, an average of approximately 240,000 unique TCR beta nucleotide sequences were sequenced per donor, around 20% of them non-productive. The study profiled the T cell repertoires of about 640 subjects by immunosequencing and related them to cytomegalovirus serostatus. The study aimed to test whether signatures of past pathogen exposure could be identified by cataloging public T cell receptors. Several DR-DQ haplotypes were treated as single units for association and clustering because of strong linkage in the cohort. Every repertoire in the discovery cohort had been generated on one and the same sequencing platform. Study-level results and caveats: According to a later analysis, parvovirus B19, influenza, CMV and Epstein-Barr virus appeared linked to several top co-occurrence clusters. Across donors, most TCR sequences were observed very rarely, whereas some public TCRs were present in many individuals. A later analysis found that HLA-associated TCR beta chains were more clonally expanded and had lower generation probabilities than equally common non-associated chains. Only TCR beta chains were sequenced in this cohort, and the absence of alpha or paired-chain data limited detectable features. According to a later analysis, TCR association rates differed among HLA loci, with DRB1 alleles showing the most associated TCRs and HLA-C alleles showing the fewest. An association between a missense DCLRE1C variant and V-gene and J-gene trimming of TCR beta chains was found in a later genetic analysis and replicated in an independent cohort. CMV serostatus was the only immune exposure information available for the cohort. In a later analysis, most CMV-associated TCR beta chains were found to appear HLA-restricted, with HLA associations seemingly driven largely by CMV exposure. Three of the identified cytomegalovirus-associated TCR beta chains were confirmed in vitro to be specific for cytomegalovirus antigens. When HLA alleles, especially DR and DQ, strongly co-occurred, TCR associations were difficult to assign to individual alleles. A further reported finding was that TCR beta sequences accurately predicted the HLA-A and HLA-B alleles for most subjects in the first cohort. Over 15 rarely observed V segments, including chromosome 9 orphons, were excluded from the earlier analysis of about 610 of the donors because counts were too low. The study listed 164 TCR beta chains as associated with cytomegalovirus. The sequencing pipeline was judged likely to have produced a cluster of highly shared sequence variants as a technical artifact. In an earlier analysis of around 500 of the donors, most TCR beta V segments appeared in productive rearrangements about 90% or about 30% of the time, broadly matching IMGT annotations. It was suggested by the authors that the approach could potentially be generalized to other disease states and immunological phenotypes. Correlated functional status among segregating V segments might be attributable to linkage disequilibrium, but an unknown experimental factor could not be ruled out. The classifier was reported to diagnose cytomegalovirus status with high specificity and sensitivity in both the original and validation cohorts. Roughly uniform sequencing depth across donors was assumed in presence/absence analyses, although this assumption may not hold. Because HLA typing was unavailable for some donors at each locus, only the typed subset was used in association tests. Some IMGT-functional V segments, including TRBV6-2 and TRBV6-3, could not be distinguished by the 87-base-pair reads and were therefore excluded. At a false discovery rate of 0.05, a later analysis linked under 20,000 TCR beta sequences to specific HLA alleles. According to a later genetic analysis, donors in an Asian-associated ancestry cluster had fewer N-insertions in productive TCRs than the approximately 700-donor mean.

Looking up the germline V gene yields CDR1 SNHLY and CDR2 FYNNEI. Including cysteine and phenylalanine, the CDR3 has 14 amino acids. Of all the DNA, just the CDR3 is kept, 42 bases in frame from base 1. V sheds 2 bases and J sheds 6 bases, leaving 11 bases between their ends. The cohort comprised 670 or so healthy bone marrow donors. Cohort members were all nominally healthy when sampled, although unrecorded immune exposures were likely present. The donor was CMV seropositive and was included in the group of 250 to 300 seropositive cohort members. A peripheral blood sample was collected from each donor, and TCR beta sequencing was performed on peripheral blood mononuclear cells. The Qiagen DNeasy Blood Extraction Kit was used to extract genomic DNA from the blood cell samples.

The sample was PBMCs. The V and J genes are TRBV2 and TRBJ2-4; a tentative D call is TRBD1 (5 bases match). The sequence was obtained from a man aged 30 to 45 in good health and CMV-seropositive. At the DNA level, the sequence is TGTGCCAGCAGTGAAACGACAGAAATAAACATTCAGTACTTC. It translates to CASSETTEINIQYF. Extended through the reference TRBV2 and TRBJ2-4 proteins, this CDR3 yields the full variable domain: EPEVTQTPSHQVTQMGQEVILRCVPISNHLYFYWYRQILGQKVEFLVSFYNNEISEKSEIFDDQFSVERPDGSNFTLKIRSTKLEDSAMYFCASSETTEINIQYFGAGTRLSVL.